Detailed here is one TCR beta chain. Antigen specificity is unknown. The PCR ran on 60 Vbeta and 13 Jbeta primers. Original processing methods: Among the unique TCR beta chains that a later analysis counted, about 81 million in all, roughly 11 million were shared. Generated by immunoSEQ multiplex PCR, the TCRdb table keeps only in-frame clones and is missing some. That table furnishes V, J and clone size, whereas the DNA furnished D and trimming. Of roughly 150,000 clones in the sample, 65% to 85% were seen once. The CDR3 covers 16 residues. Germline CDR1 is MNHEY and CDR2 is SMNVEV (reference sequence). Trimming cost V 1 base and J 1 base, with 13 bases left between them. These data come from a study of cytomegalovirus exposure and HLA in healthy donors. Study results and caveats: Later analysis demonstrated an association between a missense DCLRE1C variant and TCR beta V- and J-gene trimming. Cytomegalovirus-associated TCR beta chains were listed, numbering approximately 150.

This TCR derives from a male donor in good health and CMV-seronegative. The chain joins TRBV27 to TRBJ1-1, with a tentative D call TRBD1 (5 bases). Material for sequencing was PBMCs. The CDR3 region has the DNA TGTGCCAGCAGTTTATTGGTAGGGGATCCGAACACTGAAGCTTTCTTT. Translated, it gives CASSLLVGDPNTEAFF.